These T cell receptor beta chains were read from a single sample in a study of high-grade serous ovarian cancer treatment subgroups. Profiling relied on immunoSEQ multiplex PCR, and the TCRdb table lists in-frame clones only, not all of them. The data contain 9,500 to 15,000 clones, 88% of them singletons. The sequenced sample consisted of tumor tissue. Receptor source: a human donor with high-grade serous ovarian cancer. Each CDR3 is given with its conserved first and last residue. Each record gives: V gene, D gene, clone size, J gene, CDR3 length, CDR3 protein, CDR3 DNA. A D gene is named only where the DNA matches it firmly. A clone size is listed for some rows: how often the clone was seen (once, few, many), or a class if it is expanded.

TRBV2	.	.	TRBJ1-2	12	CASSASGDGYTF	TGTGCCAGCAGTGCATCTGGGGATGGCTACACCTTC
TRBV7-8	.	.	TRBJ1-5	17	CASSLASDGRSNQPQHF	TGTGCCAGCAGCTTAGCGTCGGATGGCCGAAGCAATCAGCCCCAGCATTTT
TRBV28	.	.	TRBJ1-3	18	CASSSLDRRFSSGNTIYF	TGTGCCAGCAGTTCCCTGGACAGACGCTTTTCCTCTGGAAACACCATATATTTT
TRBV7-6	.	.	TRBJ1-6	14	CASSLVGYNSPLHF	TGTGCCAGCAGCTTAGTAGGTTATAATTCACCCCTCCACTTT
TRBV6-1	.	once	TRBJ2-1	17	CASSESILDSGYNEQFF	TGTGCCAGCAGTGAATCTATCCTGGATAGCGGTTACAATGAGCAGTTCTTC
TRBV6-4	TRBD1	.	TRBJ1-5	18	CASNPRYRGVYSNQPQHF	TGTGCCAGCAACCCCAGGTACAGGGGGGTCTATAGCAATCAGCCCCAGCATTTT
TRBV7-2	.	.	TRBJ1-1	14	CASTGGTLNTEAFF	TGTGCCAGCACGGGGGGCACATTGAACACTGAAGCTTTCTTT
TRBV7-8	.	.	TRBJ1-5	15	CASSLDPFSNQPQHF	TGTGCCAGCAGCTTAGACCCATTTAGCAATCAGCCCCAGCATTTT
TRBV28	.	.	TRBJ1-3	15	CASRPRADSGNTIYF	TGTGCCAGCAGACCCAGGGCCGACTCTGGAAACACCATATATTTT
TRBV19	TRBD2	.	TRBJ2-3	15	CASTHSASGGDTQYF	TGTGCCAGTACCCATAGCGCTAGCGGGGGAGATACGCAGTATTTT
TRBV27	TRBD2	.	TRBJ2-3	14	CASSYGGATDTQYF	TGTGCCAGCAGTTACGGGGGGGCCACAGATACGCAGTATTTT
TRBV27	TRBD2	.	TRBJ2-5	16	CASSEGLAGLQETQYF	TGTGCCAGCAGTGAGGGACTAGCGGGTCTCCAAGAGACCCAGTACTTC
TRBV9	.	.	TRBJ1-2	14	CASTAGGMRVGYTF	TGTGCCAGCACCGCTGGGGGGATGAGGGTCGGGTACACCTTC
TRBV7-9	.	.	TRBJ2-1	17	CASSRFFDGDRDNEQFF	TGTGCCAGCAGTCGCTTTTTCGACGGGGATCGGGACAATGAGCAGTTCTTC
TRBV27	TRBD2	.	TRBJ2-3	15	CASSPLAGWTDTQYF	TGTGCCAGCAGCCCGCTAGCGGGGTGGACAGATACGCAGTATTTT
TRBV15	.	.	TRBJ1-6	15	CATSRSSGGDSPLHF	TGTGCCACCAGCAGGAGCTCTGGAGGGGATTCACCCCTCCACTTT
TRBV27	.	.	TRBJ1-2	15	CASSPLGQIGYGYTF	TGTGCCAGCAGTCCCCTTGGACAGATTGGCTATGGCTACACCTTC
TRBV29-1	.	.	TRBJ1-2	12	CSVEPRTSGYTF	TGCAGCGTTGAACCCCGGACGTCTGGCTACACCTTC
TRBV21-1	.	.	TRBJ2-1	15	CASSLTSGGNNEQFF	TGTGCCAGCAGCCTGACTAGCGGGGGAAACAATGAGCAGTTCTTC
TRBV2	.	large	TRBJ1-4	15	CASTPDTSTNEKLFF	TGTGCCAGCACCCCGGACACTTCAACTAATGAAAAACTGTTTTTT
TRBV6-1	.	.	TRBJ1-4	15	CAVSASLRSREKLFF	TGTGCCGTTAGTGCGTCGCTCCGTTCTCGGGAAAAACTGTTTTTT
TRBV10-3	.	.	TRBJ1-5	18	CAISESYGGGAGLGSQHF	TGTGCCATCAGTGAGTCGTACGGGGGGGGTGCCGGCTTGGGGTCCCAGCATTTT
TRBV4-2	TRBD2	once	TRBJ2-3	19	CASSQDLSSGGAGADTQYF	TGTGCCAGCAGCCAAGATTTGTCTAGCGGGGGGGCCGGGGCAGATACGCAGTATTTT